These 23 T cell receptor beta chains originate from one sample sequenced in a study of blood T cell repertoires in COVID-19. TCRdb's table, derived via immunoSEQ multiplex PCR, lists solely in-frame clones and lacks some. The profile shows about 160,000 clones, approximately 87% of them singletons. Sequencing input: peripheral blood. These receptors came from a woman in her seventies with COVID-19, enrolled during active disease.

The V gene is TRBV6-5, the J gene TRBJ1-5, with 7 bases matching TRBD1. CDR3 length: 14 residues. Trimming removed 6 bases from V and 4 bases from J; junction bases left unmatched: 6. The germline V gene encodes CDR1 MNHEY and CDR2 SVGAGI. CDR3 loop: CASREGQRNQPQHF. Here the CDR3 DNA reads TGTGCCAGCAGGGAGGGACAGCGGAATCAGCCCCAGCATTTT.

The V call is TRBV10-3, the J call TRBJ2-1; 7 positions agree with TRBD1. CDR1 and CDR2 (germline): ENHRY, SYGVKD. This CDR3 comprises 14 residues. After removal of 10 bases from V and 0 bases from J, the junction contained 6 bases not matched to a gene. This chain's CDR3 is CATKSGGSYNEQFF. CDR3 bases: TGTGCCACCAAGTCAGGGGGCTCCTACAATGAGCAGTTCTTC.

The rearrangement joins TRBV18 to TRBJ1-2, with TRBD1 identical over 9 bases. Germline lookup yields CDR1 KGHSH and CDR2 LQKENI. This CDR3 spans 14 amino acids. V dropped 3 bases and J dropped 6; count of bases not matched to a gene: 5. CDR3 nucleotides: TGTGCCAGCTCACCTCCGGGACAGGGTAATGGCTACACCTTC. Translated, it gives CASSPPGQGNGYTF.

The chain combines TRBV19 with TRBJ2-6; possible D gene TRBD1, 6 bases. Germline lookup yields CDR1 LNHDA and CDR2 SQIVND (reference sequence). The CDR3 contains 20 residues. Trimming left V 2 bases short and J 0 bases short, with 20 bases between. Here the CDR3 DNA reads TGTGCCAGTAGTATAAGTGGTGGGGGACAAGTATTCTCTGGGGCCAACGTCCTGACTTTC. Translating gives CASSISGGGQVFSGANVLTF.

The V call is TRBV19, the J call TRBJ2-2, with D unresolved. CDR1 is LNHDA and CDR2 is SQIVND in the germline V gene (reference sequence). CDR3 length equals 15 residues. Trimming removed 3 bases at V and 2 bases at J, with 10 bases between. The chain's CDR3 is CASSMRSDNTGELFF. CDR3 DNA: TGTGCCAGTAGTATGAGGTCAGATAACACCGGGGAGCTGTTTTTT.

The CDR3 loop is CASSQGDRGNSPLHF. The CDR3 DNA follows: TGTGCCAGCAGCCAGGGTGACAGGGGTAATTCACCCCTCCACTTT. The chain links TRBV3-1 (or the pseudogene TRBV3-2) to TRBJ1-6; 8 bases align to TRBD1. V shed 3 bases, J shed 6 bases, and the junction held 4 bases outside the gene matches. The germline V gene has CDR1 LGHDT and CDR2 YNNKEL (reference sequence). The CDR3 is made up of 15 amino acids.

J is TRBJ1-4 and V is TRBV29-1; D is perhaps TRBD1 (5 bases). Germline V gives CDR1 SQVTM, CDR2 ANQGSEA. This CDR3 comprises 15 residues. Trimming removed 3 bases at V and 7 bases at J, with 18 bases between. CDR3 protein: CSVEGGQGVGEKLFF. CDR3 nucleotides: TGCAGCGTTGAGGGGGGTCAAGGGGTCGGTGAAAAACTGTTTTTT.

The chain links TRBV7-2 to TRBJ1-2, with D unclear. Deletions cut 1 base from V and 4 bases from J, with 7 bases between. This CDR3 contains 13 residues. Germline assignment: CDR1 SGHTA and CDR2 FQGNSA. This CDR3 reads CASSLGTVYGYTF. The CDR3 nucleotides read TGTGCCAGCAGCTTAGGCACGGTCTATGGCTACACCTTC.

The chain has TRBV7-3 and TRBJ2-1; perhaps TRBD2 as D (5 bases). The length of the CDR3 is 16 residues. Germline V gene sequence: CDR1 SGHTA, CDR2 FQGTGA. With 4 bases removed from V and 4 bases from J, the gap between germline ends came to 17 bases. CDR3 nucleotides: TGTGCCAGCAGCTCACGACCTAGCCTGCTTTACAATGAGCAGTTCTTC. Its protein product is CASSSRPSLLYNEQFF.

This chain links TRBV30 with TRBJ2-1; D ambiguous. The V end lost 0 bases, the J end lost 4 bases, and 4 bases lay between the germline ends. The V gene's germline CDR1 is GTSNPN and CDR2 SVGIG (reference sequence). This CDR3 contains 12 residues. The CDR3 sequence: CAWSVQYNEQFF. The CDR3 DNA follows: TGTGCCTGGAGTGTACAGTACAATGAGCAGTTCTTC.

J is TRBJ1-5 and V is TRBV7-2; the match to TRBD1 covers 7 bases. V shed 3 bases and J 4 bases; nucleotides not matched to a gene: 9. The CDR3 length is 16 residues. CDR1 and CDR2 (germline): SGHTA, FQGNSA. In DNA, the CDR3 is TGTGCCAGCAGCTTCACCCGTGGGGACAGAAATCAGCCCCAGCATTTT. Amino acid sequence: CASSFTRGDRNQPQHF.

The chain has TRBV6-5 and TRBJ1-2, with TRBD1 identical over 9 bases. This CDR3 spans 14 amino acids. Germline values: CDR1 MNHEY, CDR2 SVGAGI. J lost 5 bases, V lost 7 bases, and 8 bases had no gene match. CDR3 DNA: TGTGCCAGCACCACCGGGACAGGGTGGTATGGCTACACCTTC. This sequence encodes CASTTGTGWYGYTF.

The V gene is TRBV18, the J gene TRBJ2-1, with 11 bases lining up with TRBD2. CDR3 length equals 16 residues. CDR1 KGHSH and CDR2 LQKENI come from the germline V gene. V shed 5 bases and J 0 bases; nucleotides not matched to a gene: 3. The CDR3 DNA reads TGTGCCAGCTCAACTACTAGCGGGAGCTCCTACAATGAGCAGTTCTTC. This codes for CASSTTSGSSYNEQFF.

This clone was seen a few times. The chain couples TRBV18 to TRBJ1-5; TRBD1 matches 8 bases. V dropped 1 base and J dropped 6; count of bases not matched to a gene: 5. This CDR3 spans 15 amino acids. Germline CDR1 is KGHSH and CDR2 is LQKENI. CDR3 region: CASSPQQGAGQPQHF. The CDR3 DNA reads TGTGCCAGCTCACCACAGCAGGGGGCTGGTCAGCCCCAGCATTTT. Together with reference TRBV18 and TRBJ1-5, the CDR3 gives the full variable domain: NAGVMQNPRHLVRRRGQEARLRCSPMKGHSHVYWYRQLPEEGLKFMVYLQKENIIDESGMPKERFSAEFPKEGPSILRIQQVVRGDSAAYFCASSPQQGAGQPQHFGDGTRLSIL.

The genes are TRBV6-5 and TRBJ2-7; 7 nucleotides match TRBD1. There are 14 residues in the CDR3. CDR1 and CDR2 (germline): MNHEY, SVGAGI. Germline trimming cut 10 bases from V and 7 bases from J; bases unmatched to any gene: 16. Here the CDR3 DNA reads TGTGCCACCAGACAGGGTGCCTCAATTAGGGAGCAGTACTTC. It codes for CATRQGASIREQYF.

J is TRBJ2-3 and V is TRBV5-1; 10 bases agree with TRBD2. Germline CDR1 reads SGHRS; CDR2 reads YFSETQ. Trimming at V came to 2 bases and at J to 5 bases, leaving 8 bases not matched to a gene. The length of the CDR3 is 16 residues. CDR3 coding DNA: TGCGCCAGCAGCTTTGGGTTATCTAGCGGGGGAGATACGCAGTATTTT. Protein product: CASSFGLSSGGDTQYF.

This chain uses TRBV19 with TRBJ2-3, with a weak D call TRBD1 (6 bases). The CDR3 length is 16 residues. The V end was cut by 6 bases, the J end by 4 bases, with 20 bases between. Germline CDR1 LNHDA, CDR2 SQIVND (reference sequence). As DNA, the CDR3 is TGTGCCAGTAGGGGTACAGGGCCTACTCGGGCAGATACGCAGTATTTT. This gives the protein CASRGTGPTRADTQYF. Full variable domain (rest looked up from reference TRBV19 and TRBJ2-3): DGGITQSPKYLFRKEGQNVTLSCEQNLNHDAMYWYRQDPGQGLRLIYYSQIVNDFQKGDIAEGYSVSREKKESFPLTVTSAQKNPTAFYLCASRGTGPTRADTQYFGPGTRLTVL.

The rearrangement joins TRBV24-1 to TRBJ1-5; TRBD1 matches 11 bases. The junction had 13 bases not matched to a gene; V was cut back by 7 bases and J by 0 bases. This CDR3 comprises 19 residues. Germline loops: CDR1 KGHDR, CDR2 SFDVKD. The CDR3 nucleotides read TGTGCCACCAGGACCCGGGACAGGGGGAAATATTATAGCAATCAGCCCCAGCATTTT. As protein: CATRTRDRGKYYSNQPQHF.

CDR3 sequence: CASRTVGGSQFF. CDR3 sequence (DNA): TGTGCCAGCAGGACGGTCGGGGGGTCCCAGTTCTTC. This chain uses TRBV2 with TRBJ2-1; 7 nucleotides line up with TRBD2. Germline V gene lookup returns CDR1 SNHLY and CDR2 FYNNEI. The CDR3 length is 12 residues. Losses at the gene ends were 6 bases for V and 13 bases for J; bases not matched to a gene: 9.

The V call is TRBV5-1, the J call TRBJ1-4; TRBD1 might be the D (6 bases). Trimming cost V 3 bases and J 7 bases, with 16 bases left between them. This CDR3 is 15 amino acids long. Germline assignment: CDR1 SGHRS and CDR2 YFSETQ. The CDR3 coding sequence is TGCGCCAGCAGCTCGCTGACAGGAAAGGCTGAAAAACTGTTTTTT. As protein: CASSSLTGKAEKLFF.

The count of this clone is one. The rearrangement joins TRBV11-2 to TRBJ2-3; 11 nucleotides match TRBD2. CDR3 length equals 20 residues. Germline CDR1 SGHAT, CDR2 FQNNGV. The trim removed 0 bases at V and 5 bases at J, leaving 16 bases unmatched. The CDR3 sequence: CASSLESPTSGALWVDTQYF. The CDR3 bases are TGTGCCAGCAGCTTAGAAAGCCCGACTAGCGGGGCCTTGTGGGTAGATACGCAGTATTTT. The whole variable domain, remainder taken from reference TRBV11-2 and TRBJ2-3, is EAGVAQSPRYKIIEKRQSVAFWCNPISGHATLYWYQQILGQGPKLLIQFQNNGVVDDSQLPKDRFSAERLKGVDSTLKIQPAKLEDSAVYLCASSLESPTSGALWVDTQYFGPGTRLTVL.

CDR3 in amino acids: CASSSEGEKLFF. Here the CDR3 DNA reads TGTGCCAGCAGTTCGGAGGGTGAAAAACTGTTTTTT. This chain connects TRBV12-3 or TRBV12-4 to TRBJ1-4; no definite D call. The ends were cut back, 4 bases at V and 7 bases at J, with 7 bases in the middle. The CDR3 totals 12 residues.

The rearrangement uses TRBV19 and TRBJ1-2; 10 positions match TRBD1. The V gene's germline CDR1 is LNHDA and CDR2 SQIVND (reference sequence). There are 18 residues in the CDR3. V trimming: 4 bases; J trimming: 0 bases; junction bases outside the gene matches: 11. The CDR3 DNA reads as TGTGCCAGTAGTAGCAAACCGGGACAGGGGAACTCTAACTATGGCTACACCTTC. Its translation: CASSSKPGQGNSNYGYTF.